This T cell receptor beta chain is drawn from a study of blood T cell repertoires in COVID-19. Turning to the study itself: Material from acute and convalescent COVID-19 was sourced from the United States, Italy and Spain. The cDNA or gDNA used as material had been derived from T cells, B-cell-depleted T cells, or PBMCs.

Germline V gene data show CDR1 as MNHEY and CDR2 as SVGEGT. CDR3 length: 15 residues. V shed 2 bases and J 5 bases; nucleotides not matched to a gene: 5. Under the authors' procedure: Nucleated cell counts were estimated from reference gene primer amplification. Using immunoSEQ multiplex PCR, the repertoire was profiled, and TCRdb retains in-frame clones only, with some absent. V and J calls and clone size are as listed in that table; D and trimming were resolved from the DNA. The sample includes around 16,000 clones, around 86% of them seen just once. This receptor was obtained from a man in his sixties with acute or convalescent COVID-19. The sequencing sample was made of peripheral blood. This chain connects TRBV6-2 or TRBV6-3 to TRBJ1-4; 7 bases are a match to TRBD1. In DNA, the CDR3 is TGTGCCAGCAGTTACCTGGGACAGCGGAATGAAAAACTGTTTTTT. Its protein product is CASSYLGQRNEKLFF.